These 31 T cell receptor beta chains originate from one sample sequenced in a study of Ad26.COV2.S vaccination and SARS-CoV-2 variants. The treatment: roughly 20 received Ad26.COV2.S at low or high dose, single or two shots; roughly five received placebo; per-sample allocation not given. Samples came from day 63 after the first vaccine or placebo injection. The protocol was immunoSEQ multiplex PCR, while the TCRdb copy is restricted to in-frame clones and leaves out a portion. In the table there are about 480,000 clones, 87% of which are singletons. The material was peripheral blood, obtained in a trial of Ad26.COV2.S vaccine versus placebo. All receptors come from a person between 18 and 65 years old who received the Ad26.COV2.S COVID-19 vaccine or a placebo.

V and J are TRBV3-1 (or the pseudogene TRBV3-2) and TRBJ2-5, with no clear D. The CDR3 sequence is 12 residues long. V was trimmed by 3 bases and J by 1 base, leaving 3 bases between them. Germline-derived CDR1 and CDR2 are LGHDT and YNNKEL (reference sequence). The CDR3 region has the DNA TGTGCCAGCAGCCAGGTCCAAGAGACCCAGTACTTC. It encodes CASSQVQETQYF.

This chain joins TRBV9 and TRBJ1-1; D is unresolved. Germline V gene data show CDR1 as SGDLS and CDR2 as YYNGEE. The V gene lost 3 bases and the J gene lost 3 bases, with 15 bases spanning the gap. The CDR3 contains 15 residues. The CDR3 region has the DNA TGTGCCAGCAGCGGCGAGTTCAGCTGGGACACTGAAGCTTTCTTT. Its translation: CASSGEFSWDTEAFF.

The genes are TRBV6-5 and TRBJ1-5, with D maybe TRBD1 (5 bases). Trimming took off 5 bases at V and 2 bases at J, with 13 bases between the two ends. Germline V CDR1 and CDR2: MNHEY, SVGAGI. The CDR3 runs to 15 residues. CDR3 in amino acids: CASSPNRGGNQPQHF. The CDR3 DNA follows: TGTGCCAGCAGTCCAAATCGGGGGGGCAATCAGCCCCAGCATTTT.

Written as DNA, the CDR3 is TGTGCCATCAGTGAGCCCACAGGGGCCTCTGGAAACACCATATATTTT. Amino acids: CAISEPTGASGNTIYF. This rearrangement joins TRBV10-3 to TRBJ1-3; the match to TRBD1 covers 7 bases. The CDR3 consists of 16 residues. The germline V gene encodes CDR1 ENHRY and CDR2 SYGVKD. The V and J ends lost 2 bases and 0 bases, in that order; junction bases with no gene match: 4.

The CDR3 bases are TGTGCCAGCTCCCTGGACAGGGGCGGCCAGCCCCAGCATTTT. Its translation is CASSLDRGGQPQHF. V is TRBV18 and J is TRBJ1-5; 9 bases are shared with TRBD1. The CDR3 extends over 14 amino acids. Germline V lookup: CDR1 KGHSH, CDR2 LQKENI. J was trimmed by 7 bases and V by 6 bases; bases with no gene match: 7.

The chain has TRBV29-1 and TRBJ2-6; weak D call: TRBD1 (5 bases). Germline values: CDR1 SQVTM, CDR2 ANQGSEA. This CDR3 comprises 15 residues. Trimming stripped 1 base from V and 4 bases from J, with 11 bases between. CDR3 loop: CSVEGGRAGANVLTF. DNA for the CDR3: TGCAGCGTTGAAGGCGGCAGGGCAGGGGCCAACGTCCTGACTTTC. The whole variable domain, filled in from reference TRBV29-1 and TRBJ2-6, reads SAVISQKPSRDICQRGTSLTIQCQVDSQVTMMFWYRQQPGQSLTLIATANQGSEATYESGFVIDKFPISRPNLTFSTLTVSNMSPEDSSIYLCSVEGGRAGANVLTFGAGSRLTVL.

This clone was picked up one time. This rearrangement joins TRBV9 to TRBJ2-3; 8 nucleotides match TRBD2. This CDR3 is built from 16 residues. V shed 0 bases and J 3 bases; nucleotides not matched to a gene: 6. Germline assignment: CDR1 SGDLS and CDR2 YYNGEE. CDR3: CASSVGTGGLTDTQYF. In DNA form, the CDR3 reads TGTGCCAGCAGCGTAGGTACGGGAGGGCTTACAGATACGCAGTATTTT. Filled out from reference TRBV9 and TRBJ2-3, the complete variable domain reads DSGVTQTPKHLITATGQRVTLRCSPRSGDLSVYWYQQSLDQGLQFLIQYYNGEERAKGNILERFSAQQFPDLHSELNLSSLELGDSALYFCASSVGTGGLTDTQYFGPGTRLTVL.

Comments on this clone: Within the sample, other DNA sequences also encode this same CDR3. CDR3 in amino acids: CASSPRQGLNTGELFF. CDR3 in DNA: TGTGCCAGCAGTCCGCGACAGGGTTTGAACACCGGGGAGCTGTTTTTT. V is TRBV28 and J is TRBJ2-2, with 7 bases lining up with TRBD1. J was trimmed by 1 base and V by 5 bases; bases with no gene match: 7. The germline CDR1 and CDR2 sequences are MDHEN and SYDVKM. This CDR3 contains 16 residues.

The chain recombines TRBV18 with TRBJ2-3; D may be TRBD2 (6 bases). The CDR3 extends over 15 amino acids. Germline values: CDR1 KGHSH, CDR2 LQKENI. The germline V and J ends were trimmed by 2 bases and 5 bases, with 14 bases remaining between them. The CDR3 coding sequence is TGTGCCAGCTCACCAGTCGGGAGTTGGGGAGATACGCAGTATTTT. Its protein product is CASSPVGSWGDTQYF.

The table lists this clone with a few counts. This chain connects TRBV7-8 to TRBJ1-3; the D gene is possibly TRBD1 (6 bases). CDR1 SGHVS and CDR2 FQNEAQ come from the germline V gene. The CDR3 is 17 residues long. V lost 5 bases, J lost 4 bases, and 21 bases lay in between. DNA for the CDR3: TGTGCCAGCAGCGGAGGAGTGCTACAGGGAGTGGGAAACACCATATATTTT. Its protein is CASSGGVLQGVGNTIYF.

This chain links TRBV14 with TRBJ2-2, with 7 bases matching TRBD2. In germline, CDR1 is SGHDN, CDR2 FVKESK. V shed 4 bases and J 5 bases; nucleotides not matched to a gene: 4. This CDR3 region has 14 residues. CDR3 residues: CASSPVGGTGELFF. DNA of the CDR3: TGTGCCAGCAGCCCCGTCGGGGGGACCGGGGAGCTGTTTTTT.

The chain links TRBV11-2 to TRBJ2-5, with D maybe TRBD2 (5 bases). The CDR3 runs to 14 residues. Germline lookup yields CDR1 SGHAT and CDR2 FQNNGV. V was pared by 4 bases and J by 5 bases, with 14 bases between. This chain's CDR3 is CASSYRADWETQYF. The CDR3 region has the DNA TGTGCCAGCAGCTATCGGGCGGACTGGGAGACCCAGTACTTC.

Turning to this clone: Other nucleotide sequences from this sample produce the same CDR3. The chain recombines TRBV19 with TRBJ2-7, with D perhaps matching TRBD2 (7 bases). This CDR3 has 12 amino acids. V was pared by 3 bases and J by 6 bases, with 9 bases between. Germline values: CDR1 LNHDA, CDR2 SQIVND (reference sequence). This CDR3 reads CASSIRGGEQYF. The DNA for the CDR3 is TGTGCCAGTAGTATTAGGGGGGGCGAGCAGTACTTC. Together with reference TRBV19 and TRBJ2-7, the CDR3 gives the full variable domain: DGGITQSPKYLFRKEGQNVTLSCEQNLNHDAMYWYRQDPGQGLRLIYYSQIVNDFQKGDIAEGYSVSREKKESFPLTVTSAQKNPTAFYLCASSIRGGEQYFGPGTRLTVT.

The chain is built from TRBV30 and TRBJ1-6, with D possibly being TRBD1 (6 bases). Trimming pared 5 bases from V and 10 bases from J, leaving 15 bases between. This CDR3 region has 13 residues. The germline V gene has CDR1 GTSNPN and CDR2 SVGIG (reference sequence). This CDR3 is CAWGSHRDSPLHF. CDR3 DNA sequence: TGTGCCTGGGGGAGTCACAGGGACTCACCCCTCCACTTT.

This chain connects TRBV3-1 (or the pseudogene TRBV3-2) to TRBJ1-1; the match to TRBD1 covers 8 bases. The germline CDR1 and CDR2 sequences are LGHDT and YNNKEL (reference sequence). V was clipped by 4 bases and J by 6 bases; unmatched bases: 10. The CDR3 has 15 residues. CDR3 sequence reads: CASSPRGTGTSEAFF. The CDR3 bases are TGTGCCAGCAGCCCCCGCGGGACAGGTACTTCTGAAGCTTTCTTT.

The CDR3 loop is CASSPGRGRTGELFF. The DNA of the CDR3 is TGTGCCAGCAGCCCTGGGCGCGGGAGGACCGGGGAGCTGTTTTTT. The chain joins TRBV7-2 to TRBJ2-2; 8 positions agree with TRBD2. The CDR3 extends over 15 amino acids. The trim removed 5 bases at V and 5 bases at J, leaving 7 bases unmatched. Looked up from germline, CDR1 is SGHTA and CDR2 is FQGNSA.

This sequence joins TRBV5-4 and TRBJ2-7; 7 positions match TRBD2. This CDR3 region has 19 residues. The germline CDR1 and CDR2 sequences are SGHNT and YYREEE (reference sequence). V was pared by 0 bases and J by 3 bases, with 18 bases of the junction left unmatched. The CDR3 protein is CASSLGGTNLAGAHYEQYF. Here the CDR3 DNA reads TGTGCCAGCAGCTTGGGGGGTACTAACCTGGCGGGAGCCCACTACGAGCAGTACTTC.

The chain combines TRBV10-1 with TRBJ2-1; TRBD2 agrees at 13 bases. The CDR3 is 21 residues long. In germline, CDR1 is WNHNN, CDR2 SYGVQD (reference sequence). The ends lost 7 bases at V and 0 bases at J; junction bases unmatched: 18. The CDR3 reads CASKGLAGTYPDADSYNEQFF. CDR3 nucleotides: TGCGCCAGCAAGGGACTAGCGGGAACCTACCCTGATGCTGACTCCTACAATGAGCAGTTCTTC.

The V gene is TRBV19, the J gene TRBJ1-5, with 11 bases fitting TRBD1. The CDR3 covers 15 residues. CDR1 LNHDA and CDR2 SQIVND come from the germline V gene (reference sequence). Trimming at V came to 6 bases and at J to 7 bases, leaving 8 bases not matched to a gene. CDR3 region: CASRLGQGARQPQHF. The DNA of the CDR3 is TGTGCCAGTAGATTAGGACAGGGGGCGCGGCAGCCCCAGCATTTT.

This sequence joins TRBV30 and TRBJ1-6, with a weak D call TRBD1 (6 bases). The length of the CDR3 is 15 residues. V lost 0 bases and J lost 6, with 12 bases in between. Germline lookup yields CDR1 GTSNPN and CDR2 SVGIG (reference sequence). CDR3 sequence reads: CAWSVRTDVNSPLHF. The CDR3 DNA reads TGTGCCTGGAGTGTACGGACAGATGTTAATTCACCCCTCCACTTT.

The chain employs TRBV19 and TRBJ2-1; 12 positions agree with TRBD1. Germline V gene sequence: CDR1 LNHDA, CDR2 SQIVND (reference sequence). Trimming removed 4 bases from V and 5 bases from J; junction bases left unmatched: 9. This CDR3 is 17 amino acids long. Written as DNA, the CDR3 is TGTGCCAGTAGTAGGGACAGGGGGCTGCGGGATCACAATGAGCAGTTCTTC. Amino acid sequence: CASSRDRGLRDHNEQFF.

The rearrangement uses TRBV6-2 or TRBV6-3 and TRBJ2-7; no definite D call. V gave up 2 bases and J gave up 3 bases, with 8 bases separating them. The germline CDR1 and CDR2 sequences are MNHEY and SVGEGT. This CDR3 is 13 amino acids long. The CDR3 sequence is CASSYATVYEQYF. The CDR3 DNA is TGTGCCAGCAGTTACGCGACCGTCTACGAGCAGTACTTC.

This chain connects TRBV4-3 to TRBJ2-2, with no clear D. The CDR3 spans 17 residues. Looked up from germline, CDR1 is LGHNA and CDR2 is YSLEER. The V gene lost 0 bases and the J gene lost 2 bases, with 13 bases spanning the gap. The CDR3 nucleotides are TGCGCCAGCAGCCAAGAAACCACAATATTTAACACCGGGGAGCTGTTTTTT. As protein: CASSQETTIFNTGELFF.

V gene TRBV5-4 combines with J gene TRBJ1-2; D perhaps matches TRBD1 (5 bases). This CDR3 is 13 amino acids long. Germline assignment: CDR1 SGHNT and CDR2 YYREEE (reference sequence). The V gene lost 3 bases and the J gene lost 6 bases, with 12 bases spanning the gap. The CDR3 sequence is CASSSPGPDGYTF. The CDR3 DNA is TGTGCCAGCAGCTCGCCAGGGCCGGATGGCTACACCTTC.

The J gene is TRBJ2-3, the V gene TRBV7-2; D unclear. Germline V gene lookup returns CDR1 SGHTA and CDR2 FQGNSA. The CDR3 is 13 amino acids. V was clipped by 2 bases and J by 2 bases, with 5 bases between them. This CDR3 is CASSLWATDTQYF. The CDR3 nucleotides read TGTGCCAGCAGCTTATGGGCCACAGATACGCAGTATTTT.

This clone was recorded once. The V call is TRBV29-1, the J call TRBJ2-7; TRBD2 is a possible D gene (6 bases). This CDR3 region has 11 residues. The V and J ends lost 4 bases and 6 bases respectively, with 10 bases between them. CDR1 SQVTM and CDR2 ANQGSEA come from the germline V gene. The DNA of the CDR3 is TGCAGCGTTGTGGGGGGTGGCGAGCAGTACTTC. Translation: CSVVGGGEQYF.

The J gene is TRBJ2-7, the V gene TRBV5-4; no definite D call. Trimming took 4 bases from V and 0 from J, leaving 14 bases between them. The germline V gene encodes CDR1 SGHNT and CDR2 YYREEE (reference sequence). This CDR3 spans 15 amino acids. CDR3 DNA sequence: TGTGCCAGCAGCCGAAGTGGAGTTAACTCCTACGAGCAGTACTTC. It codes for CASSRSGVNSYEQYF.

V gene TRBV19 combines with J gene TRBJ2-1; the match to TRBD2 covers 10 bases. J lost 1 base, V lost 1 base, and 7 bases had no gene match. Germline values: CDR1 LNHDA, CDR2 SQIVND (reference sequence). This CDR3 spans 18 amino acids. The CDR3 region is CASSIGGAGGPSYNEQFF. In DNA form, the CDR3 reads TGTGCCAGTAGTATAGGAGGAGCGGGAGGGCCTTCCTACAATGAGCAGTTCTTC.

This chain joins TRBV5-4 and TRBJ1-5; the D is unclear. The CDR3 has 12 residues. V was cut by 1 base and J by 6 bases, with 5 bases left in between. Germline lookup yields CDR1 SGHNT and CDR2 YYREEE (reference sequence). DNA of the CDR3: TGTGCCAGCAGCTTGAAGGGTCAGCCCCAGCATTTT. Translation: CASSLKGQPQHF.

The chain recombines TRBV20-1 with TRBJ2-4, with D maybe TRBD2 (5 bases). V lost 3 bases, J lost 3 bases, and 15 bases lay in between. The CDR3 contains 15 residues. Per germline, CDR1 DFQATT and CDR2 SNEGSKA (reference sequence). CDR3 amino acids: CSASSSGIVKNIQYF. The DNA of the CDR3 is TGCAGTGCTAGTTCCTCGGGGATCGTCAAAAACATTCAGTACTTC.

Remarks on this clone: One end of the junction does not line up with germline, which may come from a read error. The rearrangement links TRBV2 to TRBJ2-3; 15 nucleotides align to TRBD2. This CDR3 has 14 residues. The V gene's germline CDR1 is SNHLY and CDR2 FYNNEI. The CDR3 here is CASTERTSGRAKDF. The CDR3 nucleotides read TGTGCCAGCACCGAAAGGACTAGCGGGAGGGCCAAGGATTTT.